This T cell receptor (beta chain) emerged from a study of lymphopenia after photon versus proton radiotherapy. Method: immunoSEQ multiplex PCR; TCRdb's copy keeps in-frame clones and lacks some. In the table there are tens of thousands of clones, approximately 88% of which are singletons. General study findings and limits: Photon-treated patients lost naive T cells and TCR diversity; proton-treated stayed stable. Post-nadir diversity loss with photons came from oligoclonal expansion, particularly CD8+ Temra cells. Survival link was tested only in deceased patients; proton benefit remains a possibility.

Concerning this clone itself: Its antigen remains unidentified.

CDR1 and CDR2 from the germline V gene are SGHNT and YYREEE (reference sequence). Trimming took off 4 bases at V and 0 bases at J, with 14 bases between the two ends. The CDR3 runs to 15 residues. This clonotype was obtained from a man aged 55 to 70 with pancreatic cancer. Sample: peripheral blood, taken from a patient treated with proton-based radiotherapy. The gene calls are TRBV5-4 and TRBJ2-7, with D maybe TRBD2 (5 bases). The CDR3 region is CASSLGLSNSYEQYF. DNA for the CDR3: TGTGCCAGCAGCCTCGGACTTAGCAACTCCTACGAGCAGTACTTC.